The clone carrying this T cell receptor beta chain was observed at least ten times. Its matching antigen is unknown. This entry comes from a study of early T cells in non-severe SARS-CoV-2 infection. Turning to the study itself: Bulk RNA from unsorted whole blood was sequenced; chains were unpaired. Whole-study results and caveats: VDJdb-based annotation leaned toward anti-spike CD8 responses and missed private and CD4 specificities.

Losses at the gene ends were 0 bases for V and 5 bases for J; bases not matched to a gene: 5. Germline CDR1 SGHRS, CDR2 YFSETQ. The CDR3 is made up of 15 amino acids. Individual cDNA molecules carried attached unique molecular identifiers. TCRdb reprocessed the 5' RACE reads with MiXCR, giving one entry per CDR3 protein. Here the sample spans under 100,000 distinct CDR3 sequences, roughly an eighth being singletons. The chain joins TRBV5-1 to TRBJ2-5, with TRBD2 matching over 9 bases. The specimen was whole blood. This sequence was found in an adult who was a healthcare worker with PCR-confirmed SARS-CoV-2 infection or an uninfected control (not recorded which). CDR3 loop: CASSLAAGGRETQYF. The CDR3 bases are TGCGCCAGCAGCTTGGCCGCGGGGGGGCGCGAGACCCAGTACTTC. Full variable domain (remainder filled in from reference TRBV5-1 and TRBJ2-5): KAGVTQTPRYLIKTRGQQVTLSCSPISGHRSVSWYQQTPGQGLQFLFEYFSETQRNKGNFPGRFSGRQFSNSRSEMNVSTLELGDSALYLCASSLAAGGRETQYFGPGTRLLVL.